This TCR beta chain was captured by sequencing in a study of T cells expressing NK-cell markers. Study information: According to the study, TCR beta repertoires originated from sorted CD3+CD56+NKG2C+, CD3+CD56+NKG2C- and CD3+CD56-NKG2C+ T cells. Just one sequenced donor of eight was HCMV-seronegative, while seven were seropositive.

With regard to this clonotype: Antigen specificity is unknown.

Study-wide results and limits: Uncertainty persisted over the HCMV specificity of expanded NKG2C+ T cell clones. In several donors, these clonotypes also led the CD3+CD56-NKG2C+ fraction.

Germline loops: CDR1 DFQATT, CDR2 SNEGSKA (reference sequence). The CDR3 extends over 15 amino acids. TCRdb reprocessed the 5' RACE reads and reports one entry per CDR3 protein, with no DNA. The listing records roughly 430,000 distinct CDR3 sequences. This rearrangement joins TRBV20-1 to TRBJ2-7. Input material: blood T cells: a sorted CD56 or NKG2C T cell subset, CD4+ or CD8+ T cells, or bulk PBMC T cells (not recorded which). The sequence was collected from a woman between 18 and 75 years old in good health. CDR3 protein: CSARPGGGATYEQYF.